This T cell receptor beta chain was identified during a study of T cells after yellow fever vaccination. Study-level information: Any fraction with a low cell number was prepared using SMART-Seq v4 Ultra Low Input.

The CDR3 contains 13 residues. Between the trimmed V and J ends, which lost 3 bases and 1 base, there was a span of 6 bases. Germline loops: CDR1 LNHDA, CDR2 SQIVND (reference sequence). Making TCR cDNA involved 5'RACE template switching, which added UMIs and a universal primer site. TCRdb redid the calling of the 5' RACE reads with MiXCR, one entry per CDR3 protein. The table records more than 120,000 distinct CDR3 sequences, approximately 7.7% of them present only once. This clonotype was counted ten times or more. This TCR was sampled from a man aged 25-40 years who received the YFV17D yellow fever vaccine. The sequencing here drew on CD4+ T cells sorted from PBMCs, taken 5 days after the yellow fever booster vaccination. This sequence joins TRBV19 and TRBJ2-5; D call uncertain. The CDR3 coding sequence is TGTGCCAGTAGTATCTCCAGCCAAGAGACCCAGTACTTC. Translating it yields CASSISSQETQYF.